This paragraph covers one T cell receptor (beta chain) sequence. This clone was seen more than once but under ten times. This clone's antigen is unknown. Base qualities are not provided; no much larger clone lies one nucleotide away. Sequencing of the TRB variable region was done with the immunoSEQ hsTCRB v3.0 assay at survey level resolution. The target sequencing depth for TRB was about 40,000-55,000 T-cell genomes per sample. An Illumina MiSeq with a v3 150-cycle kit was used to sequence the pooled TRB libraries. The authors' pipeline ran thus. Repertoire analysis was performed in R inside a reproducible Nextflow workflow that covered QC, data transformation and analysis. LymphoSeq2, an R package for AIRR-Seq data exploration, was used to implement custom analyses. After excluding a few samples that yielded fewer than 5000 total TRB sequences, 188 HIV repertoires remained for analysis. Among the roughly 190 retained HIV repertoires, some 60 were collected before ART initiation and roughly 130 after ART initiation. Repertoires were downsampled to 5000 TRB nucleotide sequences, with summary statistics averaged over 100 downsampling iterations. TRB sequences were retained for analysis only if CDR3 regions of at least seven amino acids were present. A Shannon entropy-derived clonality score and the Gini coefficient were used to measure diversity. In the repertoire networks, any two of the top 5000 CDR3 amino acid sequences were linked whenever the two sequences differed by an edit distance of one. For TRB CDR3 amino acid sequences, GLIPH2 was used to predict antigen specificity groups and MHC restriction. To flag known associations with CMV, EBV, HIV or tissue antigens, CDR3 amino acid sequences were compared against VDJdb and McPAS-TCR. Pre-ART, post-ART and control groups were compared with Wilcoxon signed-rank tests and Holm-Bonferroni correction. In its TCRdb copy, this immuneACCESS table keeps in-frame sequences only and misses some clones. Where compared with another copy, unresolved V genes explain less than half of these, and the others have no known cause. That table is the source of V, J and clone size, and D and trimming were worked out from the DNA. This sample comprises fewer than 25,000 clones, 85% to 90% of them detected only once. The ten largest clones capture under 9.5% of the sample.

Participants were included only if at least one PBMC sample before ART initiation and at least two post-ART samples were available. All participants with HIV were treated in the United States of America. Before DNA extraction, cryopreserved samples of roughly 0.9-11 million PBMC were thawed and then washed. At the time of the earliest PBMC sample, participants with HIV were aged between about 20 and 54 years. PBMC samples were contributed by each participant from 1-4 timepoints before ART initiation and 2-8 timepoints after ART initiation, with a median of 7 samples. For every participant, serial HIV viral load, CD4+ T-cell count, ART history and demographic data were obtained. Using a Qiagen kit on a QIAcube, genomic DNA was extracted from unsorted PBMC, with samples processed in batches of 12. Between the V and J ends, shortened by 1 base and 4 bases respectively, the junction contains 17 bases. The germline V gene sets CDR1 to SGHNT and CDR2 to YENEEA. From the cysteine through the phenylalanine, the CDR3 covers 17 amino acids. Only the CDR3 region is kept as DNA, spanning 51 bases read in frame from base 1.

These data originate in a study of long-term antiretroviral therapy in people with HIV (dated by TCRdb to 2021 to 2024). As for the study more broadly: The earliest samples were collected approximately a decade before the 2015 WHO recommendation for immediate ART, a period when ART was typically delayed until CD4 counts fell. A retrospective serial study tested whether ART initiation and durable HIV suppression were associated with changes in peripheral blood TRB repertoire composition and diversity. From 30 to 35 adults with confirmed HIV infection, the cohort provided 150 to 200 cryopreserved PBMC samples, gathered serially across a mean of around six years (range 1-12). Of the approximately 30 participants with HIV, 10 to 11 were female. Test extractions of a monoclonal T-cell line alongside 33 polyclonal samples showed no cross-contamination during QIAcube processing.

What the authors observed across the whole study: CDR3 length ranges in HIV repertoires were narrower than in controls, and network structure suggested an antigen-experienced repertoire with only a slight naive shift after ART. Starting ART was linked to a significant rise in TRB diversity, yet even with long-term ART the diversity remained significantly lower than in transplant donor controls. No data were available on ART adherence, viral resistance or therapy changes, limiting inferences about post-ART repertoire changes. Because cell numbers in pre-ART samples were limited, unsorted PBMC were profiled instead of sorted CD4+ and CD8+ T cells. Expanded TRB clones identified before ART initiation dominated the repertoire at all time points, although this dominance fluctuated and declined in many PLHIV after ART. The samples span the years 2004 to 2017, and the ART regimens used at that time may not be as effective as current regimens. Owing to limited PBMC availability, only the TCR beta chain was sequenced, without alpha chain pairing.

This material consisted of unsorted PBMCs, taken 1.8 years before starting antiretroviral therapy. The rearranged chain carries TRBV11-3 and TRBJ2-1; confidence is insufficient to name the D gene. This sequence originates from a woman in her twenties or thirties with HIV. The DNA sequence is given as TGTGCCAGCAGCTTAGGGGTCGACTCCCTGGGGTACAATGAGCAGTTCTTC. It translates to CASSLGVDSLGYNEQFF.